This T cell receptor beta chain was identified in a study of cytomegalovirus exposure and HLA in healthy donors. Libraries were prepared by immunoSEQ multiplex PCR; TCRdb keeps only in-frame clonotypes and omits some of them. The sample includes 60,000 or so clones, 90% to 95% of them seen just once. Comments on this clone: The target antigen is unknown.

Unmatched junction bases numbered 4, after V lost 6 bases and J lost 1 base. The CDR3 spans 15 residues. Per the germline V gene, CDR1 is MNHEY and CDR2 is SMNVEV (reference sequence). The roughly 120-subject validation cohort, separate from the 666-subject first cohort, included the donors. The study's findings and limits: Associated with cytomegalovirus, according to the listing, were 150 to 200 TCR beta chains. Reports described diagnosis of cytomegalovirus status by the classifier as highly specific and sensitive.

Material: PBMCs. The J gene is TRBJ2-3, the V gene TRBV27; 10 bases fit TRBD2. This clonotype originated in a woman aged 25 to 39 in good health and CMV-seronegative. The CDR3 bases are TGTGCCAGCAGACCGGGACTAGCGCGCACAGATACGCAGTATTTT. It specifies CASRPGLARTDTQYF.